Below, 15 T cell receptor beta chains from the same sample are listed, as sequenced in a study of blood T cell repertoires in COVID-19. Libraries were prepared by immunoSEQ multiplex PCR; TCRdb keeps only in-frame clonotypes and omits some of them. Here the sample spans roughly 410,000 clones, around 87% being singletons. The sequencing sample was made of peripheral blood. The receptors here all came from an older woman with COVID-19, enrolled during active disease.

V is TRBV19 and J is TRBJ2-7; weak D call: TRBD1 (5 bases). Germline CDR1 is LNHDA and CDR2 is SQIVND (reference sequence). The CDR3 loop spans 14 amino acids. V was pared by 1 base and J by 1 base, with 8 bases between. CDR3 bases: TGTGCCAGTAGTATAGCCCCAGGGTCCTACGAGCAGTACTTC. Translation gives CASSIAPGSYEQYF.

V and J are TRBV7-9 and TRBJ2-3; D is perhaps TRBD2 (5 bases). The CDR3 runs 16 residues. Trimming pared 1 base from V and 2 bases from J, leaving 13 bases between. Germline CDR1 and CDR2: SEHNR and FQNEAQ (reference sequence). The DNA of the CDR3 is TGTGCCAGCAGCTTAGGCGTCGGGATGAACACAGATACGCAGTATTTT. Translating gives CASSLGVGMNTDTQYF.

This clone has only a few counts. This rearrangement joins TRBV6-5 to TRBJ1-4; D ambiguous. Germline V CDR1 and CDR2: MNHEY, SVGAGI. The germline V and J ends were trimmed by 6 bases and 7 bases, with 3 bases remaining between them. The CDR3 spans 10 residues. The CDR3 DNA reads TGTGCCAGCAGCAGTGAAAAACTGTTTTTT. This gives the protein CASSSEKLFF.

The gene calls are TRBV30 and TRBJ1-4; D gene ambiguous. Germline values: CDR1 GTSNPN, CDR2 SVGIG (reference sequence). V lost 5 bases to trimming and J lost 2 bases, with 9 bases between them. The CDR3 extends over 13 amino acids. The CDR3 bases are TGTGCCTGGTCCGGGGTGACTAATGAAAAACTGTTTTTT. This sequence encodes CAWSGVTNEKLFF. Together with reference TRBV30 and TRBJ1-4, the CDR3 gives the full variable domain: SQTIHQWPATLVQPVGSPLSLECTVEGTSNPNLYWYRQAAGRGLQLLFYSVGIGQISSEVPQNLSASRPQDRQFILSSKKLLLSDSGFYLCAWSGVTNEKLFFGSGTQLSVL.

The chain recombines TRBV6-5 with TRBJ1-6; 7 positions match TRBD1. J was trimmed by 10 bases and V by 5 bases; bases with no gene match: 11. Germline V CDR1 and CDR2: MNHEY, SVGAGI. This CDR3 spans 15 amino acids. CDR3 region: CASSPRQGPGSPLHF. The CDR3 coding sequence is TGTGCCAGCAGTCCCAGACAGGGCCCGGGGTCACCCCTCCACTTT.

This sequence joins TRBV30 and TRBJ1-2; possible D gene TRBD1, 5 bases. Looked up from germline, CDR1 is GTSNPN and CDR2 is SVGIG (reference sequence). There are 14 residues in the CDR3. The V and J ends lost 2 bases and 4 bases respectively, with 14 bases between them. DNA for the CDR3: TGTGCCTGGAGTTGGGCAGGGAGGGCCTATGGCTACACCTTC. This translates into CAWSWAGRAYGYTF. Drawing the rest from reference TRBV30 and TRBJ1-2, the complete variable domain is SQTIHQWPATLVQPVGSPLSLECTVEGTSNPNLYWYRQAAGRGLQLLFYSVGIGQISSEVPQNLSASRPQDRQFILSSKKLLLSDSGFYLCAWSWAGRAYGYTFGSGTRLTVV.

This chain links TRBV19 with TRBJ2-3; D gene unclear. V lost 1 base and J 2 bases, leaving 7 bases between the germline ends. From germline, CDR1 is LNHDA and CDR2 SQIVND (reference sequence). CDR3 size: 14 residues. CDR3 loop: CASSIGAHTDTQYF. DNA for the CDR3: TGTGCCAGTAGTATAGGCGCCCACACAGATACGCAGTATTTT.

V gene TRBV4-1 combines with J gene TRBJ2-4, with TRBD2 matching over 7 bases. The junction had 11 bases not matched to a gene; V was cut back by 4 bases and J by 8 bases. The CDR3 runs 15 residues. Germline V gene data show CDR1 as MGHRA and CDR2 as YSYEKL. CDR3: CASSRDRRAGDIQYF. As DNA, the CDR3 is TGCGCCAGCAGCCGGGATCGGAGGGCGGGGGACATTCAGTACTTC.

This clone was detected only a few times. V usage is TRBV19 and J usage is TRBJ2-2; possible D gene TRBD1, 6 bases. This CDR3 is built from 14 residues. V gave up 8 bases and J gave up 5 bases, with 15 bases separating them. The germline V gene encodes CDR1 LNHDA and CDR2 SQIVND (reference sequence). The CDR3 nucleotides read TGTGCCAGTCTTAACAGGGCGCGAACCGGGGAGCTGTTTTTT. Protein product: CASLNRARTGELFF.

The chain is built from TRBV7-8 and TRBJ1-2; D may be TRBD1 (5 bases). Germline V gene data show CDR1 as SGHVS and CDR2 as FQNEAQ. The CDR3 contains 13 residues. Trimming removed 4 bases from V and 7 bases from J, with 13 bases in between. For the CDR3, the DNA is TGTGCCAGCAGCTCTGCGGGGGGGACTGGCTACACCTTC. Its translation is CASSSAGGTGYTF. Full variable domain (outside the CDR3, taken from reference TRBV7-8 and TRBJ1-2): GAGVSQSPRYKVAKRGQDVALRCDPISGHVSLFWYQQALGQGPEFLTYFQNEAQLDKSGLPSDRFFAERPEGSVSTLKIQRTQQEDSAVYLCASSSAGGTGYTFGSGTRLTVV.

The V and J genes are TRBV11-2 and TRBJ2-2, with TRBD2 matching 9 bases. The CDR3 consists of 15 residues. The V segment lost 5 bases and the J segment 2 bases; nucleotides outside the gene matches: 3. Germline V gene sequence: CDR1 SGHAT, CDR2 FQNNGV. In nucleotides, the CDR3 is TGTGCCAGCAGCCGTAGCGGGAGCAACACCGGGGAGCTGTTTTTT. This codes for CASSRSGSNTGELFF. The full variable domain, rest sourced from reference TRBV11-2 and TRBJ2-2, is EAGVAQSPRYKIIEKRQSVAFWCNPISGHATLYWYQQILGQGPKLLIQFQNNGVVDDSQLPKDRFSAERLKGVDSTLKIQPAKLEDSAVYLCASSRSGSNTGELFFGEGSRLTVL.

CDR3 region: CASSLEQDLLGTEAFF. Written as DNA, the CDR3 is TGTGCCAGCAGCTTAGAACAGGACCTCTTGGGCACTGAAGCTTTCTTT. This sequence joins TRBV7-9 and TRBJ1-1, with a possible D match to TRBD1 (5 bases). Germline values: CDR1 SEHNR, CDR2 FQNEAQ (reference sequence). The CDR3 runs 16 residues. V was trimmed by 1 base and J by 4 bases, leaving 16 bases between them.

The J gene is TRBJ1-2, the V gene TRBV3-1 (or the pseudogene TRBV3-2), with D hard to call. CDR1 and CDR2 from the germline V gene are LGHDT and YNNKEL (reference sequence). The CDR3 loop spans 14 amino acids. The ends were cut back, 1 base at V and 8 bases at J, with 14 bases in the middle. The CDR3 sequence is CASSQGRLTMGYTF. The DNA for the CDR3 is TGTGCCAGCAGCCAAGGGCGGCTAACTATGGGCTACACCTTC.

The V gene is TRBV19, the J gene TRBJ2-1, with a tentative D call TRBD1 (6 bases). Trimming removed 3 bases at V and 0 bases at J, with 9 bases between. The CDR3 runs to 15 residues. CDR1 LNHDA and CDR2 SQIVND come from the germline V gene (reference sequence). CDR3 DNA: TGTGCCAGTAGTATTCAGGGGAGCTCCTACAATGAGCAGTTCTTC. Protein sequence: CASSIQGSSYNEQFF.

The rearrangement joins TRBV6-5 to TRBJ2-5; 9 bases align to TRBD2. Per the germline V gene, CDR1 is MNHEY and CDR2 is SVGAGI. There are 14 residues in the CDR3. J gave up 5 bases and V 5 bases, and 6 bases lay outside the gene matches. The CDR3 is CASSRGGALETQYF. The CDR3 DNA reads TGTGCCAGCAGTCGCGGGGGGGCCTTGGAGACCCAGTACTTC.